Presented here are 17 T cell receptor beta chains from one specimen sequenced in a study of T-cell memory formation after mild COVID-19. One entry per CDR3 protein results from TCRdb running MiXCR on the 5' RACE reads. The data hold under 250,000 distinct CDR3 sequences, with more than 8% observed a single time. Sample: PBMCs or a T cell subset sorted from them (not recorded which). The receptors stem from a man between 18 and 29 years old who had mild COVID-19 (a few samples of this study predate the infection). Cell type and time point are not known.

The V call is TRBV7-6, the J call TRBJ2-7; 7 positions match TRBD2. Trimming cost V 4 bases and J 3 bases; bases outside gene matches: 12. The CDR3 loop spans 16 amino acids. Germline V CDR1 and CDR2: SGHVS, FNYEAQ. CDR3 DNA: TGTGCCAGCAGCTCCGGGACTACGCAAGGCTACTACGAGCAGTACTTC. Translation gives CASSSGTTQGYYEQYF.

In DNA form, the CDR3 reads TGTGCCAGCAGTAACCGGAAACAGGGGGCTGTCCATGGCTACACCTTC. As protein: CASSNRKQGAVHGYTF. The chain has TRBV6-6 and TRBJ1-2, with 9 positions matching TRBD1. The germline gives CDR1 MNHNY, CDR2 SVGAGI (reference sequence). Trimming at V came to 5 bases and at J to 6 bases, leaving 13 bases not matched to a gene. This CDR3 contains 16 residues.

The chain uses TRBV6-2 or TRBV6-3 and TRBJ2-2; 7 bases agree with TRBD1. CDR3 size: 15 residues. Trimming removed 5 bases from V and 4 bases from J; junction bases left unmatched: 7. The germline CDR1 and CDR2 sequences are MNHEY and SVGEGT. The CDR3 is CASSNRQGGTGELFF. CDR3 nucleotides: TGTGCCAGCAGTAACCGACAGGGCGGCACCGGGGAGCTGTTTTTT.

The J gene is TRBJ2-3, the V gene TRBV6-5, with 9 positions matching TRBD1. The V segment lost 0 bases and the J segment 6 bases; nucleotides outside the gene matches: 4. The CDR3 runs to 15 residues. The germline gives CDR1 MNHEY, CDR2 SVGAGI. The CDR3 sequence is CASSYSTGGFDTQYF. The DNA of the CDR3 is TGTGCCAGCAGTTACTCGACAGGGGGATTCGATACGCAGTATTTT.

The sample holds many counts of this clonotype. The J gene is TRBJ2-1, the V gene TRBV24-1, with unresolved D. CDR1 and CDR2 from the germline V gene are KGHDR and SFDVKD. The CDR3 runs to 15 residues. Between the trimmed V and J ends, which lost 4 bases and 0 bases, there was a span of 9 bases. The CDR3 coding sequence is TGTGCCACCAGTGACGACATGGGCTCCTACAATGAGCAGTTCTTC. As protein: CATSDDMGSYNEQFF.

This chain links TRBV5-4 with TRBJ1-4, with D perhaps TRBD1 (5 bases). Per germline, CDR1 SGHNT and CDR2 YYREEE (reference sequence). The CDR3 is made up of 18 amino acids. Trimming left V 0 bases short and J 3 bases short, with 18 bases between. This chain's CDR3 is CASSLESAGVSANEKLFF. The CDR3, as DNA: TGTGCCAGCAGCTTGGAATCCGCGGGGGTTTCGGCTAATGAAAAACTGTTTTTT.

This clonotype was counted between two and nine times. The rearrangement links TRBV6-6 to TRBJ1-5; D possibly corresponds to TRBD1 (5 bases). V was clipped by 3 bases and J by 3 bases, with 12 bases between them. The germline V gene has CDR1 MNHNY and CDR2 SVGAGI (reference sequence). CDR3 size: 15 residues. Here the CDR3 reads CASSYRAGLNQPQHF. In nucleotides, the CDR3 is TGTGCCAGCAGTTATAGGGCAGGGCTCAATCAGCCCCAGCATTTT.

V is TRBV7-9 and J is TRBJ2-5; D is unclear. V was pared by 8 bases and J by 5 bases, with 21 bases between. Germline assignment: CDR1 SEHNR and CDR2 FQNEAQ (reference sequence). This CDR3 is 15 amino acids long. The CDR3 loop reads CASAHTDGARETQYF. The CDR3 region has the DNA TGTGCCAGCGCGCACACGGACGGAGCCCGTGAGACCCAGTACTTC.

The chain has TRBV29-1 and TRBJ2-3, with TRBD1 as a possible D gene (6 bases). Trimming shortened V by 4 bases and J by 4 bases, and 24 bases separated the two germline ends. The germline V gene has CDR1 SQVTM and CDR2 ANQGSEA. This CDR3 is built from 17 residues. The CDR3 is CSVVGSGEPYAADTQYF. CDR3 sequence (DNA): TGCAGCGTTGTGGGGTCAGGGGAACCATACGCGGCAGATACGCAGTATTTT.

The chain couples TRBV6-5 to TRBJ1-2; D call uncertain. Per germline, CDR1 MNHEY and CDR2 SVGAGI. This CDR3 spans 14 amino acids. V shed 0 bases and J shed 4 bases, with 9 bases lying between them. The CDR3 loop reads CASSYSPGSYGYTF. Here the CDR3 DNA reads TGTGCCAGCAGTTACTCGCCCGGGTCCTATGGCTACACCTTC.

The chain recombines TRBV6-5 with TRBJ2-3, with TRBD1 matching over 7 bases. Germline V gives CDR1 MNHEY, CDR2 SVGAGI. V trimming: 2 bases; J trimming: 6 bases; junction bases outside the gene matches: 5. This CDR3 has 14 amino acids. CDR3 sequence (DNA): TGTGCCAGCAGTTACGTCCAGGACAGGGATACGCAGTATTTT. It encodes CASSYVQDRDTQYF.

This clonotype turned up a few times. This chain links TRBV5-1 with TRBJ2-5; 8 nucleotides align to TRBD1. The CDR3 is made up of 14 amino acids. The germline V gene has CDR1 SGHRS and CDR2 YFSETQ. The V gene end was trimmed by 2 bases and the J gene end by 3 bases; junction bases not matched to a gene: 3. CDR3 bases: TGCGCCAGCAGCTTCAGGGGGCACGAAGAGACCCAGTACTTC. It specifies CASSFRGHEETQYF.

V is TRBV20-1 and J is TRBJ2-3; possible D gene TRBD2, 5 bases. The V end lost 5 bases, the J end lost 1 base, and 13 bases lay between the germline ends. The CDR3 consists of 14 residues. Per the germline V gene, CDR1 is DFQATT and CDR2 is SNEGSKA (reference sequence). The CDR3 bases are TGCAGTGCTGAGCCGGGAATCGGCACAGATACGCAGTATTTT. Translation: CSAEPGIGTDTQYF.

At least ten counts were recorded for this clonotype. The chain is built from TRBV6-5 and TRBJ2-7; the D gene is possibly TRBD2 (7 bases). This CDR3 region has 17 residues. V was trimmed by 0 bases and J by 4 bases, leaving 19 bases between them. Per germline, CDR1 MNHEY and CDR2 SVGAGI. CDR3 sequence: CASSYSRGGRSRYEQYF. The CDR3 region has the DNA TGTGCCAGCAGTTACTCGAGGGGGGGCAGGAGTCGTTACGAGCAGTACTTC.

The chain carries TRBV5-1 and TRBJ1-2, with 9 bases that match TRBD1. With V trimmed by 3 bases and J by 4 bases, 7 bases remained unmatched. CDR1 is SGHRS and CDR2 is YFSETQ in the germline V gene. This CDR3 has 15 residues. The CDR3 reads CASSSTGTGIYGYTF. The CDR3 DNA reads as TGCGCCAGCAGCTCGACCGGGACAGGGATCTATGGCTACACCTTC. The full variable domain, with the rest looked up from reference TRBV5-1 and TRBJ1-2, is KAGVTQTPRYLIKTRGQQVTLSCSPISGHRSVSWYQQTPGQGLQFLFEYFSETQRNKGNFPGRFSGRQFSNSRSEMNVSTLELGDSALYLCASSSTGTGIYGYTFGSGTRLTVV.

The chain couples TRBV29-1 to TRBJ2-5; 14 bases map to TRBD2. CDR3 length: 14 amino acids. V was clipped by 6 bases and J by 5 bases; unmatched bases: 5. CDR1 is SQVTM and CDR2 is ANQGSEA in the germline V gene. The CDR3, as DNA: TGCAGCGTCGGACTAGCGGGGGGCAGGGAGACCCAGTACTTC. It specifies CSVGLAGGRETQYF.

This clonotype was seen at least ten times. V gene TRBV12-3 or TRBV12-4 combines with J gene TRBJ2-1; 11 bases are shared with TRBD1. This CDR3 is built from 14 residues. V shed 5 bases, J shed 4 bases, and the junction held 1 base outside the gene matches. For the CDR3, the DNA is TGTGCCAGCAGTGGGGACAGGGGGTACAATGAGCAGTTCTTC. Amino acid sequence: CASSGDRGYNEQFF.